The sequence of this T cell receptor (beta chain) was determined in a study of neoadjuvant anti-PD-1 for oral cavity cancer. The study, taken as a whole, reports: Higher pretreatment blood Treg/Th17 ratios correlated with higher pretreatment blood and lower post-treatment tumor TCRbeta clonality.

Six replicates per PBMC sample, mostly from around 500 ng of genomic DNA. Some clones are missing from TCRdb's copy, which holds only in-frame ones; the method was immunoSEQ multiplex PCR. The sample carries 5,500 to 8,000 clones, around 70% recorded once. The CDR3 length is 16 residues. The trim removed 5 bases at V and 10 bases at J, leaving 14 bases unmatched. The germline V gene encodes CDR1 SGHTA and CDR2 FQGTGA. A word on this clone: Its antigen is not identified.

V and J are TRBV7-3 and TRBJ2-1; TRBD2 aligns across 10 bases. This TCR was sampled from a person aged 35 to 85 with oral cavity squamous cell carcinoma. This specimen consisted of PBMCs, obtained before nivolumab (anti-PD-1) treatment. CDR3 protein: CASSPQGSSGGGEQFF. CDR3 DNA sequence: TGTGCCAGCAGCCCTCAAGGGTCTAGCGGGGGAGGGGAGCAGTTCTTC.